The rows below give T cell receptor beta chains drawn from one sample of a study of blood T cell repertoires in COVID-19. The method was immunoSEQ multiplex PCR; TCRdb's version includes in-frame clones alone and lacks a portion of them. The sample contains 410,000 or so clones, roughly 90% of which appear only once. Sequencing was performed on peripheral blood. The receptor set was obtained from a middle-aged woman with COVID-19, enrolled during active disease. CDR3s include the opening cysteine and the closing phenylalanine or tryptophan. The D gene is left open where the match is weak. Rows give clone size only sometimes, using once, few, many, or a class for an expanded clone.

clone_size: -; j_call: TRBJ1-1; d_call: -; v_call: TRBV9; cdr3_aa: CASSFGGYNTEAFF; cdr3_nt: TGTGCCAGCAGCTTCGGGGGATACAACACTGAAGCTTTCTTT
clone_size: -; j_call: TRBJ1-1; d_call: TRBD1; v_call: TRBV18; cdr3_aa: CASSQSIQGGIAEAFF; cdr3_nt: TGTGCCAGCTCACAGTCCATACAGGGGGGGATCGCTGAAGCTTTCTTT
clone_size: -; j_call: TRBJ1-5; d_call: -; v_call: TRBV19; cdr3_aa: CASCLGAGNQPQHF; cdr3_nt: TGTGCCAGTTGCCTTGGGGCCGGCAATCAGCCCCAGCATTTT
clone_size: -; j_call: TRBJ1-1; d_call: -; v_call: TRBV12-5; cdr3_aa: CASGLVRGGSTEAFF; cdr3_nt: TGTGCTAGTGGTTTGGTACGGGGGGGAAGTACTGAAGCTTTCTTT
clone_size: -; j_call: TRBJ1-4; d_call: TRBD1; v_call: TRBV18; cdr3_aa: CASSNGTGGNEKLFF; cdr3_nt: TGTGCCAGCTCGAATGGGACAGGGGGTAATGAAAAACTGTTTTTT
clone_size: -; j_call: TRBJ1-1; d_call: TRBD1; v_call: TRBV5-1; cdr3_aa: CASSSTGDTEAFF; cdr3_nt: TGCGCCAGCAGCTCGACAGGGGACACTGAAGCTTTCTTT
clone_size: -; j_call: TRBJ1-5; d_call: TRBD1; v_call: TRBV30; cdr3_aa: CASQGAGQPQHF; cdr3_nt: TGTGCCTCGCAGGGGGCCGGACAGCCCCAGCATTTT
clone_size: -; j_call: TRBJ2-1; d_call: -; v_call: TRBV14; cdr3_aa: CASRLGPRGGNEQFF; cdr3_nt: TGTGCCAGCAGACTGGGACCAAGGGGGGGCAATGAGCAGTTCTTC
clone_size: -; j_call: TRBJ1-1; d_call: TRBD1; v_call: TRBV5-6; cdr3_aa: CASSSPMGQINTEAFF; cdr3_nt: TGTGCCAGCAGCTCCCCCATGGGACAGATCAACACTGAAGCTTTCTTT
clone_size: -; j_call: TRBJ1-6; d_call: -; v_call: TRBV28; cdr3_aa: CASSLASTRNSPLHF; cdr3_nt: TGTGCCAGCAGTTTAGCATCAACGAGGAATTCACCCCTCCACTTT
clone_size: -; j_call: TRBJ1-1; d_call: -; v_call: TRBV6-5; cdr3_aa: CASSYQENTEAFF; cdr3_nt: TGTGCCAGCAGTTATCAGGAGAACACTGAAGCTTTCTTT
clone_size: -; j_call: TRBJ2-7; d_call: -; v_call: TRBV27; cdr3_aa: CASGSSYEQYF; cdr3_nt: TGTGCCAGCGGTAGCTCCTACGAGCAGTACTTC
clone_size: -; j_call: TRBJ1-1; d_call: -; v_call: TRBV3-1/TRBV3-2; cdr3_aa: CASSYPERNTEAFF; cdr3_nt: TGTGCCAGCAGTTACCCCGAGAGAAACACTGAAGCTTTCTTT
clone_size: -; j_call: TRBJ2-2; d_call: TRBD1; v_call: TRBV19; cdr3_aa: CASNAQGAHGELFF; cdr3_nt: TGTGCCAGTAATGCACAGGGGGCGCACGGGGAGCTGTTTTTT
clone_size: -; j_call: TRBJ2-3; d_call: -; v_call: TRBV2; cdr3_aa: CASSDRVTDTQYF; cdr3_nt: TGTGCCAGCAGTGACAGGGTAACAGATACGCAGTATTTT
clone_size: -; j_call: TRBJ1-4; d_call: -; v_call: TRBV5-1; cdr3_aa: CASSFRGTNEKLFF; cdr3_nt: TGCGCCAGCAGCTTCAGGGGAACTAATGAAAAACTGTTTTTT
clone_size: -; j_call: TRBJ2-3; d_call: TRBD2; v_call: TRBV9; cdr3_aa: CASSEEREPSDTQYF; cdr3_nt: TGTGCCAGCAGCGAGGAGCGGGAGCCCTCAGATACGCAGTATTTT
clone_size: -; j_call: TRBJ1-1; d_call: TRBD1; v_call: TRBV5-1; cdr3_aa: CASREDGQGGTEAFF; cdr3_nt: TGCGCCAGCAGGGAGGATGGACAGGGAGGCACTGAAGCTTTCTTT
clone_size: once; j_call: TRBJ1-2; d_call: -; v_call: TRBV9; cdr3_aa: CASSTRQIQGYGYTF; cdr3_nt: TGTGCCAGCAGCACCCGACAGATTCAGGGCTATGGCTACACCTTC
clone_size: few; j_call: TRBJ2-5; d_call: -; v_call: TRBV5-6; cdr3_aa: CASSLRQGGTQYF; cdr3_nt: TGTGCCAGCAGCTTAAGACAGGGAGGCACCCAGTACTTC
clone_size: once; j_call: TRBJ1-5; d_call: -; v_call: TRBV10-3; cdr3_aa: CAISGVEVRGAHQPQHF; cdr3_nt: TGTGCCATCAGTGGAGTGGAGGTCAGGGGCGCGCATCAGCCCCAGCATTTT
clone_size: -; j_call: TRBJ2-7; d_call: TRBD1; v_call: TRBV2; cdr3_aa: CASSGRTGEGREQYF; cdr3_nt: TGTGCCAGCAGCGGCCGGACAGGGGAGGGACGCGAGCAGTACTTC
clone_size: -; j_call: TRBJ1-2; d_call: -; v_call: TRBV11-3; cdr3_aa: CASSLATRGRGYTF; cdr3_nt: TGTGCCAGCAGCTTAGCTACTCGGGGTCGGGGCTACACCTTC
clone_size: once; j_call: TRBJ1-5; d_call: TRBD1; v_call: TRBV6-2/TRBV6-3; cdr3_aa: CASSRDSRNQPQHF; cdr3_nt: TGTGCCAGCAGTCGGGACAGCCGCAATCAGCCCCAGCATTTT
clone_size: -; j_call: TRBJ2-3; d_call: -; v_call: TRBV9; cdr3_aa: CASSVEGLTDTQYF; cdr3_nt: TGTGCCAGCAGCGTAGAGGGGCTCACAGATACGCAGTATTTT
clone_size: -; j_call: TRBJ1-2; d_call: -; v_call: TRBV7-9; cdr3_aa: CASSLPGQSDGYTF; cdr3_nt: TGTGCCAGCAGCTTACCCGGACAGAGCGATGGCTACACCTTC
clone_size: -; j_call: TRBJ2-7; d_call: TRBD2; v_call: TRBV7-2; cdr3_aa: CASSLALAGGGAYEQYF; cdr3_nt: TGTGCCAGCAGCTTAGCGCTAGCGGGGGGCGGGGCCTACGAGCAGTACTTC
clone_size: -; j_call: TRBJ2-1; d_call: TRBD2; v_call: TRBV27; cdr3_aa: CASTPAGLAGRSSYNEQFF; cdr3_nt: TGTGCCAGCACCCCCGCGGGACTAGCGGGACGGAGCTCCTACAATGAGCAGTTCTTC
clone_size: -; j_call: TRBJ1-3; d_call: TRBD1; v_call: TRBV19; cdr3_aa: CASRPIGQAQFGNTIYF; cdr3_nt: TGTGCCAGTAGACCGATAGGACAGGCCCAATTTGGAAACACCATATATTTT
clone_size: -; j_call: TRBJ2-3; d_call: -; v_call: TRBV28; cdr3_aa: CASSDGFSSTDTQYF; cdr3_nt: TGTGCCAGCAGTGACGGGTTTTCTAGCACAGATACGCAGTATTTT
clone_size: -; j_call: TRBJ2-7; d_call: -; v_call: TRBV10-3; cdr3_aa: CAISRQLSGYEQYF; cdr3_nt: TGTGCCATCAGCCGGCAGCTTTCGGGCTACGAGCAGTACTTC
clone_size: -; j_call: TRBJ2-5; d_call: TRBD1; v_call: TRBV19; cdr3_aa: CASSTGGHETQYF; cdr3_nt: TGTGCCAGTAGTACAGGGGGCCATGAGACCCAGTACTTC
clone_size: -; j_call: TRBJ2-1; d_call: TRBD2; v_call: TRBV2; cdr3_aa: CASSGLAGNNEQFF; cdr3_nt: TGTGCCAGCAGCGGACTAGCGGGTAACAATGAGCAGTTCTTC
clone_size: -; j_call: TRBJ2-1; d_call: TRBD2; v_call: TRBV7-2; cdr3_aa: CASSRLPSGRAGDEQFF; cdr3_nt: TGTGCCAGCAGCCGCCTCCCTAGCGGGAGGGCCGGGGATGAGCAGTTCTTC
clone_size: -; j_call: TRBJ1-3; d_call: -; v_call: TRBV28; cdr3_aa: CASSTPGRSSGNTIYF; cdr3_nt: TGTGCCAGCAGTACCCCTGGGAGGAGCTCTGGAAACACCATATATTTT
clone_size: -; j_call: TRBJ2-1; d_call: TRBD2; v_call: TRBV10-3; cdr3_aa: CAISEVTSGVLYNEQFF; cdr3_nt: TGTGCCATCAGTGAGGTGACTAGCGGGGTGCTCTACAATGAGCAGTTCTTC
clone_size: -; j_call: TRBJ2-1; d_call: TRBD2; v_call: TRBV5-1; cdr3_aa: CASSATAGAVGEQFF; cdr3_nt: TGCGCCAGCAGCGCCACCGCGGGAGCGGTAGGTGAGCAGTTCTTC
clone_size: -; j_call: TRBJ1-2; d_call: -; v_call: TRBV3-1/TRBV3-2; cdr3_aa: CASNSYQGSGGYTF; cdr3_nt: TGTGCCAGCAACTCATACCAGGGTTCTGGTGGCTACACCTTC
clone_size: -; j_call: TRBJ1-5; d_call: -; v_call: TRBV28; cdr3_aa: CASTSYSAWSNQPQHF; cdr3_nt: TGTGCCAGCACCTCTTACAGTGCGTGGAGCAATCAGCCCCAGCATTTT
clone_size: -; j_call: TRBJ1-2; d_call: -; v_call: TRBV27; cdr3_aa: CASRITRAANYGYTF; cdr3_nt: TGTGCCAGCAGGATCACCAGGGCGGCTAACTATGGCTACACCTTC
clone_size: -; j_call: TRBJ2-2; d_call: TRBD1; v_call: TRBV7-2; cdr3_aa: CASSFQTGPTGELFF; cdr3_nt: TGTGCCAGCAGCTTCCAGACAGGGCCAACCGGGGAGCTGTTTTTT
clone_size: -; j_call: TRBJ1-3; d_call: -; v_call: TRBV18; cdr3_aa: CASSPPQVTGNTIYF; cdr3_nt: TGTGCCAGCTCACCGCCACAGGTGACTGGAAACACCATATATTTT
clone_size: -; j_call: TRBJ1-4; d_call: TRBD1; v_call: TRBV18; cdr3_aa: CASSPWVGGVEKLFF; cdr3_nt: TGTGCCAGCTCACCGTGGGTAGGGGGCGTTGAAAAACTGTTTTTT